This TCR beta chain derives from a study of CD8+ T cells in alopecia areata. About this clone: Its antigen remains unknown.

Punch biopsies of lesional scalp, plus peripheral blood, were taken from alopecia areata patients. General study findings and limits: Compared with normal scalp, lesional scalp had higher clonality and more expanded CD8+ clones.

Following extraction, RNA underwent reverse transcription to cDNA, which served as the sequencing template. Generated by immunoSEQ multiplex PCR, the TCRdb table keeps only in-frame clones and is missing some. This sample has about 160,000 clones; about nine tenths occur once, and the top ten carry about 14%. This TCR came from a human donor with alopecia areata. This sample comprised CD8+ T cells sorted from blood, obtained at week 0.

CDR3 residues: CASSLDGLGRPQHF. The CDR3 nucleotides read TGCGCCAGCAGCCTGGACGGCCTAGGGAGACCCCAGCATTTT. The chain combines TRBV4-1 with TRBJ1-5; D uncertain. Germline CDR1 and CDR2: MGHRA and YSYEKL. The CDR3 sequence is 14 residues long. V shed 4 bases and J shed 10 bases, with 17 bases lying between them.